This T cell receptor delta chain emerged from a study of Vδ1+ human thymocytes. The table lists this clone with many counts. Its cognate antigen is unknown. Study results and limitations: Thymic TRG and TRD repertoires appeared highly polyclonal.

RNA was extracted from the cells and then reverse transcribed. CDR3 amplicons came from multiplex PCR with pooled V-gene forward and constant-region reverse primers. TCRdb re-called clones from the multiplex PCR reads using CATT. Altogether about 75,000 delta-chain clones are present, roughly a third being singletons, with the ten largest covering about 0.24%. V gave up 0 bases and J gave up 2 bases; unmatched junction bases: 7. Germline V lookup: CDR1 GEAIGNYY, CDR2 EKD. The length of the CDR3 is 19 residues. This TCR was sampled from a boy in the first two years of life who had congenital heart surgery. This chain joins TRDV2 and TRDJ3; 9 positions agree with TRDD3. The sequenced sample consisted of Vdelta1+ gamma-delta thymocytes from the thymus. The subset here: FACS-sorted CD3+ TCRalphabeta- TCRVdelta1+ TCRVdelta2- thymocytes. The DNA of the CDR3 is TGTGCCTGTGACACCGGAGGGGATACGAAGCCCTGGGACACCCGACAGATGTTTTTC. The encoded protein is CACDTGGDTKPWDTRQMFF.